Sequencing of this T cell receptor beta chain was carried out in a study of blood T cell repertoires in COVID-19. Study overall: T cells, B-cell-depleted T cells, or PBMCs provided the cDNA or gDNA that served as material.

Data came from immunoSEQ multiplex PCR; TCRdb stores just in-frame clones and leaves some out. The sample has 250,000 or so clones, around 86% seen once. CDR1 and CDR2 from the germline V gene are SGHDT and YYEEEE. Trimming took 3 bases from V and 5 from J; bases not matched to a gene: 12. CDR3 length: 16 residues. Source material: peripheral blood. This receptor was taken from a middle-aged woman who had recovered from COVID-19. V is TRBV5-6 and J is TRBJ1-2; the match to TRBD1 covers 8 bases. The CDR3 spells CASSSWGGTGRYGYTF. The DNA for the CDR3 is TGTGCCAGCAGCTCCTGGGGCGGGACAGGCCGATATGGCTACACCTTC. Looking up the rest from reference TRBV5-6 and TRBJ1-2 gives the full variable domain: DAGVTQSPTHLIKTRGQQVTLRCSPKSGHDTVSWYQQALGQGPQFIFQYYEEEERQRGNFPDRFSGHQFPNYSSELNVNALLLGDSALYLCASSSWGGTGRYGYTFGSGTRLTVV.